This T cell receptor (beta chain) was identified during a study of blood T cell repertoires in COVID-19. Across the study: Specimens from acute and convalescent COVID-19 originated in the United States, Italy and Spain. PBMCs, B-cell-depleted T cells, or T cells provided the cDNA or gDNA that made up the material.

CDR3 length: 15 residues. The germline V gene has CDR1 MNHEY and CDR2 SVGAGI. V was clipped by 6 bases and J by 5 bases; unmatched bases: 8. As processed by the authors: Amplification with reference gene primers provided the estimates of nucleated cell counts. This table comes from immunoSEQ multiplex PCR, and its TCRdb copy is limited to in-frame clones, with some not included. For V, J and clone size, that table is used; D and trimming come from the DNA. The table shows 70,000 or so clones, with more than 70% occurring only once. The J gene is TRBJ2-1, the V gene TRBV6-5; 9 bases line up with TRBD2. This TCR was sampled from a man aged 45-65 years with COVID-19, enrolled during active disease. Sequencing used peripheral blood. In DNA form, the CDR3 reads TGTGCCAGCAGAAACCCAGCGGGAGGCAACAATGAGCAGTTCTTC. The encoded protein is CASRNPAGGNNEQFF.